The 19 T cell receptor beta chains below were found in one sample sequenced in a study of OX40 agonist ivuxolimab in advanced cancers. Some clones are missing from TCRdb's copy, which holds only in-frame ones; the method was immunoSEQ multiplex PCR. The data show tens of thousands of clones, with approximately 94% seen just once and 8.5% to 10% held by the top ten. The sequencing here drew on CD4+ or CD8+ T cells sorted from blood, taken in a trial of the OX40 agonist ivuxolimab. These receptors originate from an adult with an advanced solid tumor such as melanoma, head and neck, liver or kidney cancer.

CDR3: CASSEDETQYF. Here the CDR3 DNA reads TGTGCCAGCAGTGAGGATGAGACCCAGTACTTC. The genes are TRBV2 and TRBJ2-5; no clear D gene. CDR1 is SNHLY and CDR2 is FYNNEI in the germline V gene. The CDR3 loop spans 11 amino acids. V lost 3 bases and J lost 5, with 4 bases in between.

This clone was observed a handful of times. Other DNA sequences in this sample translate to the same CDR3. The chain combines TRBV27 with TRBJ2-7; D remains unclear. Trimming removed 2 bases at V and 3 bases at J, with 2 bases between. This CDR3 has 11 residues. Germline lookup yields CDR1 MNHEY and CDR2 SMNVEV (reference sequence). Here the CDR3 reads CASSLGYEQYF. CDR3 in DNA: TGTGCCAGCAGTTTAGGCTACGAGCAGTACTTC.

The rearrangement uses TRBV11-2 and TRBJ1-5; D is possibly TRBD1 (6 bases). Germline V gives CDR1 SGHAT, CDR2 FQNNGV. The CDR3 covers 14 residues. Trimming cost V 2 bases and J 12 bases, with 17 bases left between them. The CDR3: CASSLTGHRMFQHF. The DNA for the CDR3 is TGTGCCAGCAGCTTAACGGGACATAGAATGTTCCAGCATTTT.

The chain's CDR3 is CASSLEPRAVETQYF. The CDR3 nucleotides read TGTGCCAGCAGCTTAGAGCCTAGGGCCGTCGAGACCCAGTACTTC. The chain couples TRBV7-8 to TRBJ2-5, with D unclear. Trimming took 1 base from V and 5 from J, leaving 14 bases between them. Germline V CDR1 and CDR2: SGHVS, FQNEAQ. The length of the CDR3 is 15 residues.

The rearrangement links TRBV7-6 to TRBJ2-1; D possibly uses TRBD1 or TRBD2 (6 bases each). CDR1 and CDR2 (germline): SGHVS, FNYEAQ. The CDR3 is 15 residues long. Trimming cost V 1 base and J 10 bases, with 17 bases left between them. CDR3 sequence (DNA): TGTGCCAGCAGCTTAGAAGGGGGGTGGGGAGTCGAGCAGTTCTTC. It encodes CASSLEGGWGVEQFF.

The J gene is TRBJ1-2, the V gene TRBV18, with D possibly being TRBD1 (5 bases). Looked up from germline, CDR1 is KGHSH and CDR2 is LQKENI. The CDR3 contains 16 residues. V was pared by 6 bases and J by 2 bases, with 19 bases between. Here the CDR3 DNA reads TGTGCCAGCTCCCCGACAAGTGGGGGACGGAACTATGGCTACACCTTC. Encoded protein: CASSPTSGGRNYGYTF. The full variable domain, completed using reference TRBV18 and TRBJ1-2, is NAGVMQNPRHLVRRRGQEARLRCSPMKGHSHVYWYRQLPEEGLKFMVYLQKENIIDESGMPKERFSAEFPKEGPSILRIQQVVRGDSAAYFCASSPTSGGRNYGYTFGSGTRLTVV.

V and J are TRBV7-9 and TRBJ1-2, with a possible D match to TRBD1 (6 bases). Germline V gene data show CDR1 as SEHNR and CDR2 as FQNEAQ (reference sequence). Trimming cost V 5 bases and J 5 bases, with 18 bases left between them. The CDR3 covers 15 residues. The CDR3 bases are TGTGCCAGCAGCACCCAGGACAGCGGTATTTATGGCTACACCTTC. It codes for CASSTQDSGIYGYTF. Full variable domain (rest looked up from reference TRBV7-9 and TRBJ1-2): DTGVSQNPRHKITKRGQNVTFRCDPISEHNRLYWYRQTLGQGPEFLTYFQNEAQLEKSRLLSDRFSAERPKGSFSTLEIQRTEQGDSAMYLCASSTQDSGIYGYTFGSGTRLTVV.

The rearrangement joins TRBV19 to TRBJ2-7, with D perhaps given as TRBD1 or TRBD2 (5 bases each). Germline lookup yields CDR1 LNHDA and CDR2 SQIVND (reference sequence). Between the trimmed V and J ends, which lost 5 bases and 4 bases, there was a span of 12 bases. This CDR3 is 13 amino acids long. In DNA, the CDR3 is TGTGCCAGTAGTGCCCGGGACGGTTACGAGCAGTACTTC. Encoded protein: CASSARDGYEQYF.

The V call is TRBV30, the J call TRBJ2-1, with TRBD1 identical over 7 bases. CDR3 length equals 17 residues. The V and J ends lost 2 bases and 0 bases, in that order; junction bases with no gene match: 10. Germline loops: CDR1 GTSNPN, CDR2 SVGIG (reference sequence). The CDR3 nucleotides are TGTGCCTGGAGTCCTCGGGACAGAATAAGCTCCTACAATGAGCAGTTCTTC. The encoded protein is CAWSPRDRISSYNEQFF. The full variable domain, its missing parts supplied by reference TRBV30 and TRBJ2-1, is SQTIHQWPATLVQPVGSPLSLECTVEGTSNPNLYWYRQAAGRGLQLLFYSVGIGQISSEVPQNLSASRPQDRQFILSSKKLLLSDSGFYLCAWSPRDRISSYNEQFFGPGTRLTVL.

This clone was counted once. V usage is TRBV19 and J usage is TRBJ1-1; maybe TRBD1 (5 bases). This CDR3 is built from 15 residues. Germline loops: CDR1 LNHDA, CDR2 SQIVND (reference sequence). V was shortened by 5 bases and J by 5 bases, with 18 bases between the two germline ends. The CDR3 loop reads CASSPPYGAGTEAFF. CDR3 nucleotide sequence: TGTGCCAGTAGTCCCCCGTACGGGGCGGGGACTGAAGCTTTCTTT.

The genes are TRBV19 and TRBJ1-1; D is perhaps TRBD1 (6 bases). CDR3 length: 13 amino acids. Germline lookup yields CDR1 LNHDA and CDR2 SQIVND (reference sequence). Trimming left V 5 bases short and J 4 bases short, with 11 bases between. The CDR3 DNA sequence: TGTGCCAGTAGTGCCACAGGGATCACTGAAGCTTTCTTT. Amino acids: CASSATGITEAFF.

The chain carries TRBV9 and TRBJ2-1, with 8 bases identical to TRBD2. Germline lookup yields CDR1 SGDLS and CDR2 YYNGEE. The CDR3 has 15 residues. V shed 0 bases, J shed 7 bases, and the junction held 6 bases outside the gene matches. The CDR3 loop reads CASSVGLASGNEQFF. In DNA, the CDR3 is TGTGCCAGCAGCGTAGGGCTCGCTAGCGGGAATGAGCAGTTCTTC.

This rearrangement joins TRBV15 to TRBJ1-5; no firm D call. The CDR3 runs to 16 residues. From germline, CDR1 is LNHNV and CDR2 YYDKDF (reference sequence). Trimming removed 3 bases from V and 5 bases from J, with 17 bases in between. CDR3 in DNA: TGTGCCACCAGCAGGGATACAGAAGCGGGCCATCAGCCCCAGCATTTT. Translation gives CATSRDTEAGHQPQHF. Based on the CDR3 plus reference TRBV15 and TRBJ1-5, the full variable domain is DAMVIQNPRYQVTQFGKPVTLSCSQTLNHNVMYWYQQKSSQAPKLLFHYYDKDFNNEADTPDNFQSRRPNTSFCFLDIRSPGLGDTAMYLCATSRDTEAGHQPQHFGDGTRLSIL.

The V and J genes are TRBV27 and TRBJ2-7; D is possibly TRBD1 (5 bases). The CDR3 is made up of 15 amino acids. The V gene's germline CDR1 is MNHEY and CDR2 SMNVEV (reference sequence). Trimming pared 3 bases from V and 2 bases from J, leaving 14 bases between. The CDR3 DNA is TGTGCCAGCAGTTTGGTAGGGGCCGTACCCTACGAGCAGTACTTC. Amino acids: CASSLVGAVPYEQYF.

The chain recombines TRBV2 with TRBJ2-1; D remains unclear. Germline V gene lookup returns CDR1 SNHLY and CDR2 FYNNEI. Trimming shortened V by 3 bases and J by 8 bases, and 5 bases separated the two germline ends. This CDR3 contains 11 residues. The DNA of the CDR3 is TGTGCCAGCAGTGATCGGCATGAGCAGTTCTTC. Its translation is CASSDRHEQFF.

The V gene is TRBV27, the J gene TRBJ2-7; 10 bases map to TRBD1. Germline values: CDR1 MNHEY, CDR2 SMNVEV (reference sequence). The CDR3 totals 14 residues. Trimming at V came to 3 bases and at J to 2 bases, leaving 1 base not matched to a gene. CDR3 protein: CASSFGTGAYEQYF. CDR3 nucleotide sequence: TGTGCCAGCAGTTTTGGGACAGGGGCCTACGAGCAGTACTTC.

The rearrangement links TRBV15 to TRBJ1-2; tentative D call: TRBD1 (6 bases). Per the germline V gene, CDR1 is LNHNV and CDR2 is YYDKDF (reference sequence). Trimming shortened V by 5 bases and J by 8 bases, and 21 bases separated the two germline ends. The CDR3 loop spans 15 amino acids. CDR3 bases: TGTGCCACCAGCGCGCCTCGTGAGGGGACATACGGCTACACCTTC. It specifies CATSAPREGTYGYTF.

A single count supports this clone. The rearrangement uses TRBV27 and TRBJ2-7, with D possibly TRBD1 on 6 matching bases. V gave up 7 bases and J gave up 1 base, with 11 bases separating them. Germline V gene data show CDR1 as MNHEY and CDR2 as SMNVEV (reference sequence). The CDR3 is 13 amino acids. CDR3: CASTKTGSYEQYF. CDR3 coding DNA: TGTGCCAGCACTAAGACAGGTTCCTACGAGCAGTACTTC.

The chain couples TRBV27 to TRBJ2-3; D is undetermined. This CDR3 region has 13 residues. The germline V and J ends were trimmed by 2 bases and 6 bases, with 9 bases remaining between them. Germline V gene sequence: CDR1 MNHEY, CDR2 SMNVEV (reference sequence). CDR3 in DNA: TGTGCCAGCAGTTTAACACAAAAGGATACGCAGTATTTT. This translates into CASSLTQKDTQYF.